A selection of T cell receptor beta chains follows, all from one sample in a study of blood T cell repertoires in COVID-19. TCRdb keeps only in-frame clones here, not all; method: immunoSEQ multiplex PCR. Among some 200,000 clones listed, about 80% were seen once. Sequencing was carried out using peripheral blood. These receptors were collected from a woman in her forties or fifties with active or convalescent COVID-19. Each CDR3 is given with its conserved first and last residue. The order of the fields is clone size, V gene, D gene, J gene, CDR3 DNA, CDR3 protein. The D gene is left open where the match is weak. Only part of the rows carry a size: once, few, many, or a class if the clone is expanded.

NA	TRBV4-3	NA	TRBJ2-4	TGCGCCAGCAGCCAAGTTGTAAGCGGAGGTAACATTCAGTACTTC	CASSQVVSGGNIQYF
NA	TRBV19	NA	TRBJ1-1	TGTGCCAGTAGTATAGCATCGGGAGGGGGGAACACTGAAGCTTTCTTT	CASSIASGGGNTEAFF
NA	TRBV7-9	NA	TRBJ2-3	TGTGCCAGCAGCCGCGTTGCGGACACAGATACGCAGTATTTT	CASSRVADTDTQYF
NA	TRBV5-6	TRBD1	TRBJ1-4	TGTGCCAGCAGCCCCCGGACAGGGGGTGGAAAACTGTTTTTT	CASSPRTGGGKLFF
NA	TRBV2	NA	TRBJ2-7	TGTGCCAGCAGTGAGAGTCAGGGGATCTACGAGCAGTACTTC	CASSESQGIYEQYF
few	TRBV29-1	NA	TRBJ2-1	TGCAGCGCCGAGACTAGTCCCTCCTTCTACAATGAGCAGTTCTTC	CSAETSPSFYNEQFF
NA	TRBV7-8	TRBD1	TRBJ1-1	TGTGCCAGCAGCTTACTAATGAACACAGGGGGTGGGAACACTGAAGCTTTCTTT	CASSLLMNTGGGNTEAFF
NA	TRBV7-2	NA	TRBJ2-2	TGTGCCAGCAGGCCGGGACAGAACACCGGGGAGCTGTTTTTT	CASRPGQNTGELFF
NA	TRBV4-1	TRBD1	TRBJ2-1	TGCGCCAGCAGCCAAGAACGGACAGGGGTATACAATGAGCAGTTCTTC	CASSQERTGVYNEQFF
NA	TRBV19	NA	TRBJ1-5	TGTGCCAGTAGTCCGGAGGGTAGCAATCAGCCCCAGCATTTT	CASSPEGSNQPQHF
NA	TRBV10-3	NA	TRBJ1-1	TGTGCCATCAGTGAGAGTGGCACACCGAACACTGAAGCTTTCTTT	CAISESGTPNTEAFF
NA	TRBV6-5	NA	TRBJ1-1	TGTGCCAGCAGCGACGAGCGGGGCTTTGAAGCTTTCTTT	CASSDERGFEAFF
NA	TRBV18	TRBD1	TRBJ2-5	TGTGCCAGCTCACCCAGAAGACAGGGGGGTCAAGAGACCCAGTACTTC	CASSPRRQGGQETQYF
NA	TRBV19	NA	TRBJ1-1	TGTGCCAGTAGAGAACAGGGCTGGGATGAAGCTTTCTTT	CASREQGWDEAFF
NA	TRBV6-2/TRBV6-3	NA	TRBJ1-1	TGTGCCAGCAGTTACTCGAAGGGGTACACTGAAGCTTTCTTT	CASSYSKGYTEAFF
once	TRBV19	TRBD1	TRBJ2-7	TGTGCCAGTAGTACCACAAGGACAGGGGGCGGCTACGAGCAGTACTTC	CASSTTRTGGGYEQYF
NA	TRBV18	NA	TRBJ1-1	TGTGCCAGCTCACCGTCTAACGGGAACCGAATGAACACTGAAGCTTTCTTT	CASSPSNGNRMNTEAFF
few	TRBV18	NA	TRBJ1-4	TGTGCCAGCTCACCTAGACAGTCTGCAACTAATGAAAAACTGTTTTTT	CASSPRQSATNEKLFF
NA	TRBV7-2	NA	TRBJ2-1	TGTGCCAGCAGCTTAGGATCGTACGCGCCCCAGTTCTTC	CASSLGSYAPQFF
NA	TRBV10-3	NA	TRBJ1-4	TGTGCCATCAGTGAGTCCAGTGCAACTAATGAAAAACTGTTTTTT	CAISESSATNEKLFF
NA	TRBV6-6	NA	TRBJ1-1	TGTGCCAGCAGTTACTCAGGACAAGGGGCGACTGAAGCTTTCTTT	CASSYSGQGATEAFF
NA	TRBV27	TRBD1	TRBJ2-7	TGTGCCAGCAGTTTCTTCTCCGGGACAGCAAACACCTACGAGCAGTACTTC	CASSFFSGTANTYEQYF
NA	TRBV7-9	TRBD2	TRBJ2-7	TGTGCCAGCGATCGGGGGGAGGGCGCCTACGAGCAGTACTTC	CASDRGEGAYEQYF
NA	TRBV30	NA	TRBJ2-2	TGTGCCTGGGAAGCTATGGTCCGGGAGCTGTTTTTT	CAWEAMVRELFF
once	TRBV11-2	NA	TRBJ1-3	TGTGCCAGCAGCCCCAACAGGGTGCCTGGAAACACCATATATTTT	CASSPNRVPGNTIYF
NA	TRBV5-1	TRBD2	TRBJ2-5	TGCGCCAGCAGCTTTGGCGGGGGGCAAGAGACCCAGTACTTC	CASSFGGGQETQYF
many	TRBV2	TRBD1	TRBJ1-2	TGTGCCAGCAGGCCCGGGACAGGGGGACCTGGCTACACCTTC	CASRPGTGGPGYTF
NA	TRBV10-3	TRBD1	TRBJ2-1	TGTGCCATCAGTGAGTCGATGGGGGGACAGGGTTACAATGAGCAGTTCTTC	CAISESMGGQGYNEQFF
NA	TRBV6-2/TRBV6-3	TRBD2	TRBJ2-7	TGTGCCAGCAGTTATCTCCTCGCCTCCGGGACTAGCGGTCATGTCTCCTACGAGCAGTACTTC	CASSYLLASGTSGHVSYEQYF
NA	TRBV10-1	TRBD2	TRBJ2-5	TGCGCCAGCAGTAGAAGGGGACTAGCGGGACTCCAAGAGACCCAGTACTTC	CASSRRGLAGLQETQYF
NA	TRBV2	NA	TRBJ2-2	TGTGCCAGCAGTGAAACTCGGGGTCAAACCGGGGAGCTGTTTTTT	CASSETRGQTGELFF
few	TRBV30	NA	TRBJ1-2	TGTGCCTGGAGTGGGCCTAACTATGGCTACACCTTC	CAWSGPNYGYTF
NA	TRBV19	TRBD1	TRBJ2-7	TGTGCCAGTAGTAGCCGCGACAGGGTCTACGAGCAGTACTTC	CASSSRDRVYEQYF
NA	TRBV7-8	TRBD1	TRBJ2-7	TGTGCCAGCAGCCTCCGGACAGGGTTTTACGAGCAGTACTTC	CASSLRTGFYEQYF
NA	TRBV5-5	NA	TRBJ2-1	TGTGCCACCTCCCCAGGGTTTGTAAGCAATGAGCAGTTCTTC	CATSPGFVSNEQFF
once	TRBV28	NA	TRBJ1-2	TGTGCCAGCAGTGGGAGTGGGCCGCAGGCAGGCTACACCTTC	CASSGSGPQAGYTF
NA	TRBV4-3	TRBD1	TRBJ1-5	TGCGCCAGCAGCCAAGAACTGCGGGCGGTGACAGGGGGCTGGCAGCCCCAGCATTTT	CASSQELRAVTGGWQPQHF
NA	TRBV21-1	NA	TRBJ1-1	TGTGCCGGGGAGCAGGGGGCGGCCACTGAAGCTTTCTTT	CAGEQGAATEAFF
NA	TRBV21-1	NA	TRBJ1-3	TGTGCCAGGGGGGCAGGAGGTGGAAACACCATATATTTT	CARGAGGGNTIYF
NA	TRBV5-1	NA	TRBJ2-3	TGCGCCAGCAGCTTGTTGGGACAACTAGATACGCAGTATTTT	CASSLLGQLDTQYF
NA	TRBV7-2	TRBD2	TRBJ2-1	TGTGCCAGCAGCTTTACCGGGACTAGCTCCTACAATGAGCAGTTCTTC	CASSFTGTSSYNEQFF
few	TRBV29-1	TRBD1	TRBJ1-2	TGCAGCGTTGAAGATGGACAGGGGAGCTATGGCTACACCTTC	CSVEDGQGSYGYTF
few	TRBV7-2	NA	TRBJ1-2	TGTGCCAGCAGCTTAACCGCTACGGGTGGCTACACCTTC	CASSLTATGGYTF
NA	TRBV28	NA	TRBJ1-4	TGTGCCAGCAAAACTGGGGGCGTTAATGAAAAACTGTTTTTT	CASKTGGVNEKLFF
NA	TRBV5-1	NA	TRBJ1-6	TGCGCCAGCAGCTTGGACAGGACCCATTCACCCCTCCACTTT	CASSLDRTHSPLHF
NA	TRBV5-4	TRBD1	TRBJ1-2	TGTGCCAGCAGCATCAACAGGGGGCAATCGTATGGCTACACCTTC	CASSINRGQSYGYTF
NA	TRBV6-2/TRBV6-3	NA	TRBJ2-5	TGTGCCAGCAGTCCCCCTAGCGTTCGAGAGACCCAGTACTTC	CASSPPSVRETQYF
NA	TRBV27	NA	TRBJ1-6	TGTGCCAGCAGTTCATCACGGCGGGGGTATAATAATTCACCCCTCCACTTT	CASSSSRRGYNNSPLHF
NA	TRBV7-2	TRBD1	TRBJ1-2	TGTGCCAGCAGCGAACCGGGACAGTATGGCTACACCTTC	CASSEPGQYGYTF
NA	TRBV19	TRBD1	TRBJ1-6	TGTGCCAGTAGCCCGGCGGTGGGACAGGGTGTGTCACCCCTCCACTTT	CASSPAVGQGVSPLHF
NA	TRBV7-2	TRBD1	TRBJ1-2	TGTGCCAGCAGCCCAGACCCGGGACAGGGGGCGGATGGCTACACCTTC	CASSPDPGQGADGYTF